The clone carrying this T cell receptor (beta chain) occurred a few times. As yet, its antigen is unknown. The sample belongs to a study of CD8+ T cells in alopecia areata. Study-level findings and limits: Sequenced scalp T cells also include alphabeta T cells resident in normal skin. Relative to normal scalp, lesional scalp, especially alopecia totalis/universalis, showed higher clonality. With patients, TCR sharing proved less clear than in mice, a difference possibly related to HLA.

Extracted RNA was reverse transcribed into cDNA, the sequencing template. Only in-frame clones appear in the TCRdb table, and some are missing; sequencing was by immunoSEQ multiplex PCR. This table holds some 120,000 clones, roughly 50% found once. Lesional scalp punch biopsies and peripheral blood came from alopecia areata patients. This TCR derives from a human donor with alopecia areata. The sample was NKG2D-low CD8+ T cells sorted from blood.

CDR3 nucleotides: TGCAGCGTTGAATGGGGAGAGACCCAGTACTTC. Translation: CSVEWGETQYF. The J gene is TRBJ2-5, the V gene TRBV29-1; D unresolved. This CDR3 has 11 amino acids. Germline assignment: CDR1 SQVTM and CDR2 ANQGSEA. V dropped 2 bases and J dropped 4 bases, with 5 bases sitting between them. Combining the CDR3 with reference TRBV29-1 and TRBJ2-5 gives the whole variable domain SAVISQKPSRDICQRGTSLTIQCQVDSQVTMMFWYRQQPGQSLTLIATANQGSEATYESGFVIDKFPISRPNLTFSTLTVSNMSPEDSSIYLCSVEWGETQYFGPGTRLLVL.